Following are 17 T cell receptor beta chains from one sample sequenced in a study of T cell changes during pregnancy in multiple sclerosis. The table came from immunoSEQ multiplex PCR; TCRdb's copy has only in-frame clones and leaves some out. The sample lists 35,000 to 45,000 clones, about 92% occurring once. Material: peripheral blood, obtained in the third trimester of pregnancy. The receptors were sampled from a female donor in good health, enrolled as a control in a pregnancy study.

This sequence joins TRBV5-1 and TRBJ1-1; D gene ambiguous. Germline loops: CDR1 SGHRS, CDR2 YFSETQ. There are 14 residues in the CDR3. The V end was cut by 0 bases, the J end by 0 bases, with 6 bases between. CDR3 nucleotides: TGCGCCAGCAGCTTGGAAATCATGAACACTGAAGCTTTCTTT. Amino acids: CASSLEIMNTEAFF.

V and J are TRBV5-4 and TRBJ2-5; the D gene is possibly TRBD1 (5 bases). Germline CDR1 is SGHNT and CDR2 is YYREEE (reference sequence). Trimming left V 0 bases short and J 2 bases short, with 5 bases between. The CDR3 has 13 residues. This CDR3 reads CASSLDRQETQYF. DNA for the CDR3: TGTGCCAGCAGCTTGGACAGGCAAGAGACCCAGTACTTC.

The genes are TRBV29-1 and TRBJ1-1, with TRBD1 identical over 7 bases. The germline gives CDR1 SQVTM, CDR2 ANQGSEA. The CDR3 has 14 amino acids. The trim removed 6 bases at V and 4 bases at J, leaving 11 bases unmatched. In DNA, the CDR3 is TGCAGCGTCGGCAGACTACAGGGGAGCACTGAAGCTTTCTTT. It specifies CSVGRLQGSTEAFF.

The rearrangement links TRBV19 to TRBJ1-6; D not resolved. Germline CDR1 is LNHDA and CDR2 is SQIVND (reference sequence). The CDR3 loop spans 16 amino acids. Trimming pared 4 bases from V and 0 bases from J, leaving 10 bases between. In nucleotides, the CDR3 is TGTGCCAGTAGTAGCACTTGGAGCTCCTATAATTCACCCCTCCACTTT. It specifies CASSSTWSSYNSPLHF.

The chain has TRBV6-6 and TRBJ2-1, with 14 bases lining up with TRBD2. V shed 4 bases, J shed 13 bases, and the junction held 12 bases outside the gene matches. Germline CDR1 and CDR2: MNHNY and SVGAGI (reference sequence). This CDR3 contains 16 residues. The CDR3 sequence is CASSLLRGLAGGDQFF. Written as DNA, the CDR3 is TGTGCCAGCAGTTTGCTACGAGGACTAGCGGGAGGCGACCAGTTCTTC.

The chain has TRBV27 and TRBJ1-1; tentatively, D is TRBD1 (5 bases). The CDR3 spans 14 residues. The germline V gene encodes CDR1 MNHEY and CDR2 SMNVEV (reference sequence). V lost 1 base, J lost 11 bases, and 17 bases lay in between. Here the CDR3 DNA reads TGTGCCAGCAGTTTATACAGTGCGCGGGGGGTGGCTTTCTTT. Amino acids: CASSLYSARGVAFF.

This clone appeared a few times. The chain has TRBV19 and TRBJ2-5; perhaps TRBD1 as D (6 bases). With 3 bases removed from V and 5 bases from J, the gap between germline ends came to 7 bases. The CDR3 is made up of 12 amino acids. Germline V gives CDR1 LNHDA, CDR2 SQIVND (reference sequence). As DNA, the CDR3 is TGTGCCAGTAGTATTGGGGGCGAGACCCAGTACTTC. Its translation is CASSIGGETQYF.

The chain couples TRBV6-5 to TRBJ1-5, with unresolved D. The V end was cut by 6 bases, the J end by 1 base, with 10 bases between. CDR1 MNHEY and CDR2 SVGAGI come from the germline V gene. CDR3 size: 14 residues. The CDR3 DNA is TGTGCCAGCAGCCGCCGCGCCAGCAATCAGCCCCAGCATTTT. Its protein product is CASSRRASNQPQHF.

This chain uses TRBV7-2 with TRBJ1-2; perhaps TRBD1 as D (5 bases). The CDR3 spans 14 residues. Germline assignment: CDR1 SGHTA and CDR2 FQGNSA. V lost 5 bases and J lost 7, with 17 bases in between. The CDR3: CASSVPGGRIGYTF. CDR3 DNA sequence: TGTGCCAGCAGCGTTCCGGGGGGACGAATTGGCTACACCTTC.

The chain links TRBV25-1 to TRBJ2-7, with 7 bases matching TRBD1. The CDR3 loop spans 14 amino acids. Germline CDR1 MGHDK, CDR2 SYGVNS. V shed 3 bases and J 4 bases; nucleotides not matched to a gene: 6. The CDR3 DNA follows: TGTGCCAGCAGTGAGGGGGACAGCTTTTACGAGCAGTACTTC. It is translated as CASSEGDSFYEQYF.

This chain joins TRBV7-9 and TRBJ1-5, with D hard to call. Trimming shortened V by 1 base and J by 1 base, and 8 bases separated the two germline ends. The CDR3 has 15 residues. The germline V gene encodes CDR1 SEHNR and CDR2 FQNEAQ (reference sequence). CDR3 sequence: CASSLGDASNQPQHF. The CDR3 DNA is TGTGCCAGCAGCTTAGGCGATGCGAGCAATCAGCCCCAGCATTTT.

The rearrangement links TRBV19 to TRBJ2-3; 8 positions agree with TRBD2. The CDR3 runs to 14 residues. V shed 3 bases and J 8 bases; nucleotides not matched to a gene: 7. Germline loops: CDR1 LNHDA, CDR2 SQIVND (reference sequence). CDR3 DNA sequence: TGTGCCAGTAGTATGGCGGTAGCGGGGCTTACGCAGTATTTT. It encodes CASSMAVAGLTQYF.

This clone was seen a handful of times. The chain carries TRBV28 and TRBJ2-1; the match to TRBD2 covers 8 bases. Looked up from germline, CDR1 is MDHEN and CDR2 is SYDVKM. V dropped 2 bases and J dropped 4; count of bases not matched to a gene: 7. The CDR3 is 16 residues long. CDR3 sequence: CASSLQGSGIYNEQFF. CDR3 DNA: TGTGCCAGCAGTTTACAGGGTAGCGGGATTTACAATGAGCAGTTCTTC. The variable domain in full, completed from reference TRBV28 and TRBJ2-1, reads DVKVTQSSRYLVKRTGEKVFLECVQDMDHENMFWYRQDPGLGLRLIYFSYDVKMKEKGDIPEGYSVSREKKERFSLILESASTNQTSMYLCASSLQGSGIYNEQFFGPGTRLTVL.

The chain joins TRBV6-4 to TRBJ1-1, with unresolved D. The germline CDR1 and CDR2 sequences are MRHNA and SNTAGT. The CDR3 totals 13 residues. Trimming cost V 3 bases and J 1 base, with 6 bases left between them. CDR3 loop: CASSERQNTEAFF. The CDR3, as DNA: TGTGCCAGCAGTGAACGACAGAACACTGAAGCTTTCTTT.

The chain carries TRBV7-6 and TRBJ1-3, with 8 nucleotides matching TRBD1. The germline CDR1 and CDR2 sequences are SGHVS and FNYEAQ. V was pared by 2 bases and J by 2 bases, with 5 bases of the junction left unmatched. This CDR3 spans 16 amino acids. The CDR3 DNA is TGTGCCAGCAGCTTAACCCGGACAGGGCCTGGAAACACCATATATTTT. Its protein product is CASSLTRTGPGNTIYF.

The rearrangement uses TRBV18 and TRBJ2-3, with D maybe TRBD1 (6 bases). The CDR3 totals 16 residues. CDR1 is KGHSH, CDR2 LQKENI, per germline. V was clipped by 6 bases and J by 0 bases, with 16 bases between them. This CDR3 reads CASSRYRVFSTDTQYF. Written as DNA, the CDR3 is TGTGCCAGCTCTCGATACAGGGTTTTTAGCACAGATACGCAGTATTTT.

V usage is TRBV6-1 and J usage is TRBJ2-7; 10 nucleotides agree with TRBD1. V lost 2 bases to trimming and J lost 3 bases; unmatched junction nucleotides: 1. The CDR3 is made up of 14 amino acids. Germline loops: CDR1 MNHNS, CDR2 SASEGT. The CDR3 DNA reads TGTGCCAGCAGTGAATGGACAGGGGGCTACGAGCAGTACTTC. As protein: CASSEWTGGYEQYF.